These 32 T cell receptor beta chains came from one sample sequenced in a study of control samples from healthy donors and cancer patients. Profiled with immunoSEQ multiplex PCR; TCRdb holds only in-frame clones, not every one. The table includes around 120,000 clones, approximately 88% detected once. The specimen sequenced was blood. Every receptor here comes from a middle-aged man in good health.

The rearrangement uses TRBV24-1 and TRBJ1-4, with a possible D match to TRBD1 (5 bases). Trimming took off 5 bases at V and 6 bases at J, with 9 bases between the two ends. The CDR3 runs to 13 residues. Germline V gene lookup returns CDR1 KGHDR and CDR2 SFDVKD. The CDR3, as DNA: TGTGCCACCAGTGGGGGGGTGGATGAAAAACTGTTTTTT. Amino acids: CATSGGVDEKLFF.

This clone has only one observation. The chain carries TRBV5-4 and TRBJ1-4, with 7 bases matching TRBD1. The CDR3 loop spans 17 amino acids. V shed 4 bases and J 0 bases; nucleotides not matched to a gene: 9. Germline V gene lookup returns CDR1 SGHNT and CDR2 YYREEE (reference sequence). The CDR3 DNA reads as TGTGCCAGCAGCGCGAACTTTGGGACAGCAACTAATGAAAAACTGTTTTTT. Translated: CASSANFGTATNEKLFF. Complete variable domain (other parts from reference TRBV5-4 and TRBJ1-4): ETGVTQSPTHLIKTRGQQVTLRCSSQSGHNTVSWYQQALGQGPQFIFQYYREEENGRGNFPPRFSGLQFPNYSSELNVNALELDDSALYLCASSANFGTATNEKLFFGSGTQLSVL.

In its sample, this clone was seen once. This chain joins TRBV28 and TRBJ1-2; TRBD1 aligns across 10 bases. This CDR3 has 15 amino acids. The germline gives CDR1 MDHEN, CDR2 SYDVKM. The junction had 4 bases not matched to a gene; V was cut back by 2 bases and J by 4 bases. CDR3: CASSLQTGGVYGYTF. CDR3 in DNA: TGTGCCAGCAGTTTACAGACAGGGGGCGTCTATGGCTACACCTTC.

V and J are TRBV9 and TRBJ1-1; D gene ambiguous. CDR3 length: 16 amino acids. Trimming stripped 1 base from V and 1 base from J, with 14 bases between. Germline CDR1 is SGDLS and CDR2 is YYNGEE. CDR3 nucleotide sequence: TGTGCCAGCAGCGTATCGTCAAGGGTCCGGAACACTGAAGCTTTCTTT. It yields the protein CASSVSSRVRNTEAFF. Filled out from reference TRBV9 and TRBJ1-1, the complete variable domain reads DSGVTQTPKHLITATGQRVTLRCSPRSGDLSVYWYQQSLDQGLQFLIQYYNGEERAKGNILERFSAQQFPDLHSELNLSSLELGDSALYFCASSVSSRVRNTEAFFGQGTRLTVV.

A remark on this clone: This sample includes further DNA sequences coding for the same CDR3. This chain uses TRBV24-1 with TRBJ2-1, with unresolved D. The CDR3 length is 11 residues. V was trimmed by 3 bases and J by 5 bases, leaving 1 base between them. Germline V gene sequence: CDR1 KGHDR, CDR2 SFDVKD. The CDR3 spells CATSDNNEQFF. CDR3 nucleotides: TGTGCCACCAGTGATAACAATGAGCAGTTCTTC.

The chain employs TRBV4-2 and TRBJ2-3; 9 bases align to TRBD1. The germline gives CDR1 LGHNA, CDR2 YNFKEQ. This CDR3 spans 16 amino acids. V shed 2 bases and J 0 bases; nucleotides not matched to a gene: 3. This CDR3 reads CASSQLGTGSTDTQYF. The CDR3 region has the DNA TGTGCCAGCAGCCAATTAGGGACAGGGAGCACAGATACGCAGTATTTT.

The chain carries TRBV7-9 and TRBJ2-5; 8 bases match TRBD1. The ends lost 1 base at V and 2 bases at J; junction bases unmatched: 12. The germline gives CDR1 SEHNR, CDR2 FQNEAQ (reference sequence). This CDR3 spans 18 amino acids. The DNA of the CDR3 is TGTGCCAGCAGCTTAGACTTCGTGACAGGGGCTTTACAAGAGACCCAGTACTTC. Protein product: CASSLDFVTGALQETQYF.

This sequence joins TRBV24-1 and TRBJ2-7; D is possibly TRBD2 (6 bases). CDR3 length equals 16 residues. CDR1 is KGHDR, CDR2 SFDVKD, per germline. The ends were cut back, 4 bases at V and 7 bases at J, with 22 bases in the middle. The CDR3 sequence: CATSETGTQNLREQYF. CDR3 in DNA: TGTGCCACCAGTGAAACCGGGACTCAGAACTTACGGGAGCAGTACTTC.

The chain uses TRBV7-3 and TRBJ1-2; D possibly corresponds to TRBD1 (5 bases). Trimming cost V 5 bases and J 3 bases, with 16 bases left between them. Germline-derived CDR1 and CDR2 are SGHTA and FQGTGA. The CDR3 has 15 residues. CDR3 sequence: CASSPRGAFDYGYTF. For the CDR3, the DNA is TGTGCCAGCAGCCCTCGTGGGGCCTTCGACTATGGCTACACCTTC.

The V and J genes are TRBV7-3 and TRBJ1-1; 7 bases are shared with TRBD1. V lost 4 bases and J lost 4; bases outside the gene matches: 15. This CDR3 region has 17 residues. Germline CDR1 is SGHTA and CDR2 is FQGTGA. The CDR3 loop is CASSSYDRERFGTEAFF. CDR3 bases: TGTGCCAGCAGCTCATACGACAGGGAAAGGTTCGGCACTGAAGCTTTCTTT. Full variable domain (missing parts from reference TRBV7-3 and TRBJ1-1): GAGVSQTPSNKVTEKGKYVELRCDPISGHTALYWYRQSLGQGPEFLIYFQGTGAADDSGLPNDRFFAVRPEGSVSTLKIQRTERGDSAVYLCASSSYDRERFGTEAFFGQGTRLTVV.

V is TRBV6-4 and J is TRBJ2-3, with D tentatively TRBD1 (5 bases). The CDR3 is 14 amino acids. Germline V lookup: CDR1 MRHNA, CDR2 SNTAGT. V shed 2 bases and J shed 4 bases, with 10 bases lying between them. For the CDR3, the DNA is TGTGCCAGCAGTGACAGGGGTGGGGCAGATACGCAGTATTTT. As protein: CASSDRGGADTQYF.

This chain links TRBV19 with TRBJ2-1; tentatively, D is TRBD1 (5 bases). V was trimmed by 4 bases and J by 12 bases, leaving 16 bases between them. Germline V gene lookup returns CDR1 LNHDA and CDR2 SQIVND (reference sequence). The CDR3 is 13 amino acids. CDR3 protein: CASSTLDSIGQFF. The DNA of the CDR3 is TGTGCCAGTAGTACCCTAGACAGTATCGGGCAGTTCTTC.

This CDR3 is CASSPTSSSPKFSTDTQYF. CDR3 nucleotides: TGTGCCAGCAGCCCAACTAGTTCATCCCCCAAATTTAGCACAGATACGCAGTATTTT. This rearrangement joins TRBV7-8 to TRBJ2-3; a weak D match, TRBD2 (5 bases). This CDR3 comprises 19 residues. The V end was cut by 5 bases, the J end by 0 bases, with 24 bases between. Germline assignment: CDR1 SGHVS and CDR2 FQNEAQ.

This sequence joins TRBV25-1 and TRBJ1-6, with D uncertain. The CDR3 consists of 15 residues. V was trimmed by 1 base and J by 6 bases, leaving 10 bases between them. Germline CDR1 MGHDK, CDR2 SYGVNS. CDR3: CASSESRYSNSPLHF. The CDR3 DNA reads as TGTGCCAGCAGTGAATCCCGGTACAGTAATTCACCCCTCCACTTT.

The gene calls are TRBV18 and TRBJ2-7; D gene unclear. V lost 2 bases and J lost 3, with 8 bases in between. The CDR3 contains 13 residues. Germline V gene lookup returns CDR1 KGHSH and CDR2 LQKENI. The CDR3 DNA is TGTGCCAGCTCACCAGTGGGAAACTACGAGCAGTACTTC. Translating gives CASSPVGNYEQYF.

The gene calls are TRBV30 and TRBJ1-5; D is ambiguous. The CDR3 contains 13 residues. CDR1 is GTSNPN, CDR2 SVGIG, per germline (reference sequence). Trimming took 2 bases from V and 1 from J, leaving 6 bases between them. CDR3 sequence reads: CAWSMKSNQPQHF. CDR3 DNA: TGTGCCTGGAGTATGAAGAGCAATCAGCCCCAGCATTTT.

In DNA, the CDR3 is TGTGCCACCAGCAGAGACAGGGGCCACGAGCAGTACTTC. This sequence encodes CATSRDRGHEQYF. The V and J genes are TRBV15 and TRBJ2-7; tentative D call: TRBD1 (6 bases). CDR1 and CDR2 from the germline V gene are LNHNV and YYDKDF (reference sequence). The V gene lost 0 bases and the J gene lost 5 bases, with 8 bases spanning the gap. The CDR3 is 13 amino acids.

This clone was seen only a few times. Within the sample, other DNA sequences also encode this same CDR3. V and J are TRBV27 and TRBJ2-7, with D possibly matching TRBD1 (6 bases). Germline V gene lookup returns CDR1 MNHEY and CDR2 SMNVEV (reference sequence). The CDR3 length is 13 residues. V shed 3 bases and J shed 3 bases, with 9 bases lying between them. Written as DNA, the CDR3 is TGTGCCAGCAGTTTCTTCAGGGGCTACGAGCAGTACTTC. Encoded protein: CASSFFRGYEQYF.

V and J are TRBV30 and TRBJ2-7; 8 bases agree with TRBD2. Germline CDR1 GTSNPN, CDR2 SVGIG (reference sequence). V was pared by 3 bases and J by 5 bases, with 9 bases of the junction left unmatched. CDR3 length: 14 residues. CDR3 nucleotides: TGTGCCTGGAGGGTTGCGGGGGGAGTACACGAGCAGTACTTC. Translated: CAWRVAGGVHEQYF. The entire variable domain, with the rest obtained from reference TRBV30 and TRBJ2-7, is as follows: SQTIHQWPATLVQPVGSPLSLECTVEGTSNPNLYWYRQAAGRGLQLLFYSVGIGQISSEVPQNLSASRPQDRQFILSSKKLLLSDSGFYLCAWRVAGGVHEQYFGPGTRLTVT.

V gene TRBV27 combines with J gene TRBJ1-2; possible D gene TRBD1, 6 bases. Per the germline V gene, CDR1 is MNHEY and CDR2 is SMNVEV (reference sequence). V lost 4 bases and J 0 bases, leaving 6 bases between the germline ends. The CDR3 covers 13 residues. This chain's CDR3 is CASSWGPNYGYTF. CDR3 nucleotides: TGTGCCAGCAGTTGGGGGCCTAACTATGGCTACACCTTC.

The sample holds one count of this clone. J is TRBJ2-7 and V is TRBV3-1 (or the pseudogene TRBV3-2); 7 bases agree with TRBD1. CDR3 length: 13 amino acids. CDR1 and CDR2 (germline): LGHDT, YNNKEL (reference sequence). The trim removed 5 bases at V and 5 bases at J, leaving 6 bases unmatched. The CDR3 spells CASSNRGLNEQYF. CDR3 nucleotide sequence: TGTGCCAGCAGCAACAGGGGTCTAAACGAGCAGTACTTC.

This rearrangement joins TRBV30 to TRBJ2-7, with TRBD1 matching over 9 bases. Germline loops: CDR1 GTSNPN, CDR2 SVGIG (reference sequence). V dropped 3 bases and J dropped 4; count of bases not matched to a gene: 7. The CDR3 has 14 residues. The CDR3 loop reads CAWRKGQGLYEQYF. CDR3 nucleotides: TGTGCCTGGAGGAAAGGACAGGGGCTATACGAGCAGTACTTC.

Of note for this clone: The sample carries other DNA sequences with the same CDR3. The rearrangement joins TRBV5-4 to TRBJ2-2; 12 positions match TRBD2. CDR1 is SGHNT, CDR2 YYREEE, per germline (reference sequence). The CDR3 sequence is 18 residues long. The ends lost 3 bases at V and 2 bases at J; junction bases unmatched: 8. This chain's CDR3 is CASSSPTSGGLNTGELFF. In nucleotides, the CDR3 is TGTGCCAGCAGCTCACCGACTAGCGGGGGCCTTAACACCGGGGAGCTGTTTTTT.

The CDR3 region is CASSIRQARGIQYF. DNA of the CDR3: TGTGCCAGCAGTATTCGACAAGCCCGGGGCATTCAGTACTTC. V usage is TRBV2 and J usage is TRBJ2-4; D possibly corresponds to TRBD2 (5 bases). The germline V gene encodes CDR1 SNHLY and CDR2 FYNNEI. With 5 bases removed from V and 9 bases from J, the gap between germline ends came to 17 bases. This CDR3 spans 14 amino acids.

A word on this clone: An end of the junction does not agree with germline; a read error may underlie this. Distinct nucleotide sequences in the sample also encode this CDR3. V and J are TRBV9 and TRBJ2-7, with 9 bases fitting TRBD2. The CDR3 contains 14 residues. The germline gives CDR1 SGDLS, CDR2 YYNGEE. CDR3 amino acids: CASSGSGGAYEQYF. The CDR3, as DNA: TGTGCCAGCAGCGGTAGCGGGGGCGCCTACGAGCAATACTTC.

The genes are TRBV7-3 and TRBJ1-6, with 7 nucleotides matching TRBD1. The CDR3 contains 14 residues. The V gene end was trimmed by 2 bases and the J gene end by 6 bases; junction bases not matched to a gene: 1. Per germline, CDR1 SGHTA and CDR2 FQGTGA. The CDR3 protein is CASSLGTANSPLHF. CDR3 in DNA: TGTGCCAGCAGCTTAGGGACAGCTAATTCACCCCTCCACTTT.

This clone has just a few counts. V is TRBV3-1 (or the pseudogene TRBV3-2) and J is TRBJ1-6, with D unclear. The CDR3 has 16 residues. V was clipped by 2 bases and J by 5 bases, with 13 bases between them. Germline CDR1 and CDR2: LGHDT and YNNKEL (reference sequence). CDR3 region: CASSQRELGHNSPLHF. CDR3 nucleotides: TGTGCCAGCAGCCAAAGGGAGCTGGGCCATAATTCACCCCTCCACTTT.

This clone was observed a few times. The rearrangement joins TRBV7-8 to TRBJ1-1; D remains ambiguous. Germline V CDR1 and CDR2: SGHVS, FQNEAQ. Trimming took off 6 bases at V and 0 bases at J, with 8 bases between the two ends. There are 13 residues in the CDR3. CDR3 region: CASRDFLNTEAFF. The CDR3 region has the DNA TGTGCCAGCAGGGACTTTCTGAACACTGAAGCTTTCTTT.

The genes are TRBV5-1 and TRBJ2-2, with a tentative D call TRBD1 (6 bases). This CDR3 contains 19 residues. Trimming shortened V by 4 bases and J by 2 bases, and 24 bases separated the two germline ends. Germline CDR1 is SGHRS and CDR2 is YFSETQ. The CDR3 sequence: CASSLPTGQRLSNTGELFF. CDR3 bases: TGCGCCAGCAGCCTACCTACCGGACAGCGCCTCAGCAACACCGGGGAGCTGTTTTTT.

This chain connects TRBV11-2 to TRBJ1-2; D gene unclear. This CDR3 comprises 12 residues. V lost 1 base and J lost 5, with 5 bases in between. CDR1 is SGHAT and CDR2 is FQNNGV in the germline V gene. CDR3 region: CASSLGGYGYTF. The CDR3 bases are TGTGCCAGCAGCTTAGGAGGGTATGGCTACACCTTC.

The chain recombines TRBV5-1 with TRBJ1-5, with 12 bases lining up with TRBD1. After removal of 2 bases from V and 5 bases from J, the junction contained 2 bases not matched to a gene. Germline V gene lookup returns CDR1 SGHRS and CDR2 YFSETQ. The CDR3 consists of 15 residues. The CDR3 loop reads CASSLGTGGHQPQHF. DNA of the CDR3: TGCGCCAGCAGCTTAGGGACAGGGGGCCATCAGCCCCAGCATTTT.

The chain has TRBV6-5 and TRBJ1-2, with TRBD1 matching 7 bases. Germline V gives CDR1 MNHEY, CDR2 SVGAGI. The CDR3 loop spans 12 amino acids. V dropped 6 bases and J dropped 7; count of bases not matched to a gene: 5. The DNA for the CDR3 is TGTGCCAGCAGCATGACAGGGTCTGGCTACACCTTC. This encodes CASSMTGSGYTF.